This T cell receptor (beta chain) came from a study of tumor-infiltrating lymphocytes in primary liver carcinoma. About the study: These patients were men and women whose ages were 30 to 69 years. T1-T3 N0M0 was the stage of the tumors, which were roughly 4.2 to 10 cm across.

Overall study results and limits: CD4+ and CD8+ repertoires could not be compared in these unsorted bulk samples. Tumors reached a significantly greater top-250-clone fraction than blood did (p = 0.039).

Alongside blood RNA obtained from unsorted whole blood, germline DNA was also extracted. This CDR3 has 16 residues. Germline CDR1 and CDR2: MGHRA and YSYEKL. About this clonotype: The antigen remains undetermined. Just one base apart from a much larger clone, this may be a read error.

TCR beta cDNA was reverse-transcribed from approximately 0.45 ug of total RNA. The reaction used a constant-region primer and ProtoScript II reverse transcriptase. Amplification in three nested multiplex PCR rounds with slightly modified ARM-PCR gave rise to TCR beta libraries. The study ran its first two PCR rounds for around 10 cycles each, using TRBV1-TRBV30 forward primers and a C-beta reverse primer. MiXCR, run by TCRdb on the multiplex PCR reads, gives a single entry per CDR3 protein. The sample comprises 310,000 or so distinct CDR3 sequences, roughly three fifths of which are singletons, and 15% to 20% rests with the top ten.

Sequencing was performed on peripheral blood. The sequence derives from a woman in her 30s with primary liver carcinoma and hepatitis B virus infection. The chain recombines TRBV4-1 with TRBJ2-3, with D possibly being TRBD2 (5 bases). The CDR3 is CASSRSKGRTQDTEYF. DNA for the CDR3: TGCGCCAGCAGCCGAAGCAAAGGACGGACTCAGGATACGGAGTATTTT.